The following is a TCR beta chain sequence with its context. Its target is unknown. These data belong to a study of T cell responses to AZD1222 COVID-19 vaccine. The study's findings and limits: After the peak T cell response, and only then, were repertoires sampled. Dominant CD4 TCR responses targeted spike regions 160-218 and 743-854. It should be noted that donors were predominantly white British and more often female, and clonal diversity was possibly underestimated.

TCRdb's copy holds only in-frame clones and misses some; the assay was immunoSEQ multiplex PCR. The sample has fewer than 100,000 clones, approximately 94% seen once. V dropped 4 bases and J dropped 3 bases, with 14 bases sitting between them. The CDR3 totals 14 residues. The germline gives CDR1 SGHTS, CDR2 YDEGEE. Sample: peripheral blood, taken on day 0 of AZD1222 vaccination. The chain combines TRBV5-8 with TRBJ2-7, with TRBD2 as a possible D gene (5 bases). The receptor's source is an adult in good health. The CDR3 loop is CASSVRGAVYEQYF. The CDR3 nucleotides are TGTGCCAGCAGCGTACGGGGTGCAGTCTACGAGCAGTACTTC.